These 17 T cell receptor beta chains share one sample of origin, sequenced in a study of T-cell memory formation after mild COVID-19. TCRdb re-called the 5' RACE reads with MiXCR, one entry per CDR3 protein. Altogether about 430,000 distinct CDR3 sequences are present, roughly 18% being singletons, with the ten largest covering roughly a fifth. The sample comprised PBMCs or a T cell subset sorted from them (not recorded which). The receptors come from a man younger than 35 who had mild COVID-19 (a few samples of this study predate the infection). Cell type and time point are not known.

In its sample, this clonotype was seen many times. The chain uses TRBV29-1 and TRBJ2-1; D is unclear. The CDR3 has 13 amino acids. V was pared by 4 bases and J by 0 bases, with 7 bases between. Germline V lookup: CDR1 SQVTM, CDR2 ANQGSEA. The CDR3 DNA is TGCAGCGTTGGGGATAGCTCCTACAATGAGCAGTTCTTC. Translated, it gives CSVGDSSYNEQFF.

The V and J genes are TRBV7-2 and TRBJ1-1; tentatively, D is TRBD1 (5 bases). CDR3 length: 14 residues. Germline V gives CDR1 SGHTA, CDR2 FQGNSA. V shed 3 bases and J shed 5 bases, with 13 bases lying between them. CDR3 sequence reads: CASSLGRLATEAFF. CDR3 DNA sequence: TGTGCCAGCAGCTTGGGACGTCTCGCAACTGAAGCTTTCTTT.

V usage is TRBV7-3 and J usage is TRBJ2-3, with D possibly being TRBD1 or TRBD2 (6 bases each). The length of the CDR3 is 15 residues. V was clipped by 5 bases and J by 5 bases, with 17 bases between them. Germline CDR1 SGHTA, CDR2 FQGTGA. The CDR3 coding sequence is TGTGCCAGCAGCACAAGAGGGGGGAAAGGAGATACGCAGTATTTT. It codes for CASSTRGGKGDTQYF.

This clonotype was seen only a few times. The V call is TRBV7-3, the J call TRBJ2-2; tentatively, D is TRBD2 (6 bases). CDR1 is SGHTA and CDR2 is FQGTGA in the germline V gene. The CDR3 has 14 residues. V was cut by 5 bases and J by 4 bases, with 11 bases left in between. CDR3 in amino acids: CASSLKGGTGELFF. CDR3 nucleotide sequence: TGTGCCAGCAGCCTCAAGGGAGGCACCGGGGAGCTGTTTTTT.

This sequence joins TRBV10-3 and TRBJ2-5; 9 nucleotides match TRBD1. CDR1 and CDR2 from the germline V gene are ENHRY and SYGVKD. The CDR3 is 13 amino acids. After removal of 8 bases from V and 2 bases from J, the junction contained 3 bases not matched to a gene. In nucleotides, the CDR3 is TGTGCCATCGCCGGGACAGGGCAAGAGACCCAGTACTTC. It is translated as CAIAGTGQETQYF.

This clonotype was seen more than once but under ten times. The gene calls are TRBV7-8 and TRBJ1-1, with D unclear. The CDR3 loop spans 14 amino acids. Trimming pared 5 bases from V and 1 base from J, leaving 11 bases between. Looked up from germline, CDR1 is SGHVS and CDR2 is FQNEAQ. The CDR3 nucleotides read TGTGCCAGCAGCCGGCGGAAACAGAACACTGAAGCTTTCTTT. It translates to CASSRRKQNTEAFF.

This clonotype was found a few times. The genes are TRBV15 and TRBJ2-5; D is ambiguous. V gave up 3 bases and J gave up 2 bases, with 10 bases separating them. The germline V gene encodes CDR1 LNHNV and CDR2 YYDKDF (reference sequence). CDR3 length: 14 amino acids. The CDR3 loop reads CATSSYILQETQYF. DNA of the CDR3: TGTGCCACCAGCAGTTATATATTACAAGAGACCCAGTACTTC.

The chain has TRBV6-2 or TRBV6-3 and TRBJ2-7; TRBD2 might be the D (6 bases). The V end lost 3 bases, the J end lost 0 bases, and 9 bases lay between the germline ends. The CDR3 runs to 14 residues. Germline CDR1 MNHEY, CDR2 SVGEGT. The CDR3 nucleotides read TGTGCCAGCAGTTATCGGGGGAGCTCCTACGAGCAGTACGTC. It specifies CASSYRGSSYEQYV.

This chain links TRBV29-1 with TRBJ2-2; perhaps D is TRBD1 or TRBD2 (5 bases each). CDR3 size: 15 residues. Trimming removed 2 bases at V and 1 base at J, with 11 bases between. From germline, CDR1 is SQVTM and CDR2 ANQGSEA. The CDR3 protein is CSVERGDGNTGELFF. The CDR3 DNA is TGCAGCGTTGAAAGAGGGGACGGGAACACCGGGGAGCTGTTTTTT.

This sequence joins TRBV7-2 and TRBJ2-2, with D hard to call. The V gene's germline CDR1 is SGHTA and CDR2 FQGNSA. V was cut by 4 bases and J by 4 bases, with 7 bases left in between. The CDR3 spans 13 residues. The CDR3 sequence: CASSWYPTGELFF. The CDR3 nucleotides are TGTGCCAGCAGCTGGTATCCCACCGGGGAGCTGTTTTTT.

This rearrangement joins TRBV9 to TRBJ1-2; D unresolved. The V end was cut by 0 bases, the J end by 3 bases, with 9 bases between. The germline CDR1 and CDR2 sequences are SGDLS and YYNGEE. The CDR3 sequence is 14 residues long. The CDR3 here is CASSVAKGDYGYTF. The CDR3 bases are TGTGCCAGCAGCGTAGCAAAGGGAGACTATGGCTACACCTTC. The entire variable domain, with the rest obtained from reference TRBV9 and TRBJ1-2, is as follows: DSGVTQTPKHLITATGQRVTLRCSPRSGDLSVYWYQQSLDQGLQFLIQYYNGEERAKGNILERFSAQQFPDLHSELNLSSLELGDSALYFCASSVAKGDYGYTFGSGTRLTVV.

The V call is TRBV11-2, the J call TRBJ1-3; no clear D. Germline CDR1 reads SGHAT; CDR2 reads FQNNGV. Trimming cost V 2 bases and J 0 bases, with 5 bases left between them. The CDR3 spans 14 residues. The CDR3 bases are TGTGCCAGCAGCTTATACACCTCTGGAAACACCATATATTTT. Translation: CASSLYTSGNTIYF.

The chain has TRBV30 and TRBJ2-7; 7 bases agree with TRBD1. V shed 3 bases and J 6 bases; nucleotides not matched to a gene: 8. Germline CDR1 and CDR2: GTSNPN and SVGIG (reference sequence). This CDR3 has 13 residues. This CDR3 is CAWRGLRGSEQYF. In DNA, the CDR3 is TGTGCCTGGAGGGGCCTCAGGGGGAGCGAGCAGTACTTC.

This clonotype was found many times. The V gene is TRBV11-2, the J gene TRBJ2-3; D may be TRBD2 (7 bases). The CDR3 spans 15 residues. Germline values: CDR1 SGHAT, CDR2 FQNNGV. With 1 base removed from V and 4 bases from J, the gap between germline ends came to 12 bases. The CDR3 DNA follows: TGTGCCAGCAGCTTAGTCCGGGGGGCGTCAGATACGCAGTATTTT. It is translated as CASSLVRGASDTQYF.

This clonotype was seen more than once but under ten times. The chain employs TRBV7-9 and TRBJ2-3, with D unresolved. The V end lost 8 bases, the J end lost 4 bases, and 10 bases lay between the germline ends. The CDR3 covers 12 residues. The germline CDR1 and CDR2 sequences are SEHNR and FQNEAQ (reference sequence). The CDR3 nucleotides are TGTGCCAGCTTGGGCCGGTCAGATACGCAGTATTTT. It encodes CASLGRSDTQYF.

This clonotype was found a few times. The V and J genes are TRBV4-2 and TRBJ2-3, with D perhaps being TRBD1 or TRBD2 (6 bases each). CDR1 and CDR2 (germline): LGHNA, YNFKEQ. The V gene lost 1 base and the J gene lost 6 bases, with 17 bases spanning the gap. CDR3 length equals 16 residues. The CDR3 DNA reads TGTGCCAGCAGCCAAGGGGCCAGGGGAGGCGTGGATACGCAGTATTTT. It is translated as CASSQGARGGVDTQYF.

The chain joins TRBV19 to TRBJ2-3, with 16 bases matching TRBD2. The V gene's germline CDR1 is LNHDA and CDR2 SQIVND (reference sequence). V shed 4 bases, J shed 0 bases, and the junction held 10 bases outside the gene matches. The CDR3 extends over 20 amino acids. The CDR3 DNA reads as TGTGCCAGTAGTACCGGGACTAGCGGGGGGGCCTATTGGAGCACAGATACGCAGTATTTT. Encoded protein: CASSTGTSGGAYWSTDTQYF. The whole variable domain, remainder taken from reference TRBV19 and TRBJ2-3, is DGGITQSPKYLFRKEGQNVTLSCEQNLNHDAMYWYRQDPGQGLRLIYYSQIVNDFQKGDIAEGYSVSREKKESFPLTVTSAQKNPTAFYLCASSTGTSGGAYWSTDTQYFGPGTRLTVL.